This T cell receptor (beta chain) came from a study of chemoradiotherapy in HPV16-positive cancers. Samples were taken several times over chemoradiotherapy. About this clone: Its antigen remains unknown.

The CDR3 is 15 amino acids. The V end was cut by 5 bases, the J end by 7 bases, with 21 bases between. Looked up from germline, CDR1 is MNHEY and CDR2 is SVGAGI. Profiled with immunoSEQ multiplex PCR; TCRdb holds only in-frame clones, not every one. The sample lists under 7,500 clones, around four fifths occurring once. Findings of the study overall: Non-HPV-specific T cells did not expand in tumors during treatment, whereas candidate HPV-specific clones and E7-related motifs did. Functional assays defining HPV-specific T cells used only a couple of HPV16-positive patients.

This receptor was identified in a human donor with HPV-associated anogenital cancer. Sequences were derived from tumor tissue, sampled from a patient who underwent chemoradiotherapy. This chain links TRBV6-5 with TRBJ2-7, with D possibly being TRBD2 (6 bases). The CDR3 DNA is TGTGCCAGCAGTATGGGGACTCCCCGAAAGAGGGAGCAGTACTTC. It encodes CASSMGTPRKREQYF.